This TCR beta chain stems from a study of T cells in Graves' hyperthyroidism and ophthalmopathy. Using RNA transcripts as the source, TCR beta CDR3 regions were amplified. First-round RT-PCR with HTBI primers amplified the TCR CDR3 region. In TCRdb, the multiplex PCR reads were re-called with MiXCR into one record per CDR3 protein. The sample yields some 580,000 distinct CDR3 sequences, more than 15% seen once. This clonotype was seen only a few times. CDR1 and CDR2 (germline): MDHEN, SYDVKM. This CDR3 is 14 amino acids long. Trimming removed 3 bases at V and 6 bases at J, with 15 bases between. V and J are TRBV28 and TRBJ2-7, with D maybe TRBD2 (6 bases). Input material: blood. This receptor was identified in a woman aged 40 to 50 with Graves' ophthalmopathy. The CDR3 DNA follows: TGTGCCAGCAGTTTCTCTTCGGGAGCGCTCGAGCAGTACTTC. This sequence encodes CASSFSSGALEQYF.